Sequencing of this T cell receptor beta chain was carried out in a study of cytotoxic CD8 clonotypes in ibrutinib-treated CLL. Study results and limitations: Clonality, elevated at ibrutinib response, dropped back toward baseline at progression.

Germline V gene data show CDR1 as GTSNPN and CDR2 as SVGIG (reference sequence). The CDR3 contains 15 residues. Trimming left V 0 bases short and J 4 bases short, with 12 bases between. Regarding this clone: The target antigen is unknown.

The table came from immunoSEQ multiplex PCR; TCRdb's copy has only in-frame clones and leaves some out. This sample yields 120,000 to 150,000 clones, of which about 72% are seen a single time; around 30% belongs to the top ten. This TCR was recovered from a human donor with chronic lymphocytic leukemia. The chain couples TRBV30 to TRBJ1-4; D unclear. The input for sequencing was PBMCs, taken after 12 months of ibrutinib treatment. This CDR3 is CAWSVREILNEKLFF. CDR3 DNA: TGTGCCTGGAGTGTACGGGAAATACTTAATGAAAAACTGTTTTTT.